This T cell receptor beta chain comes out of a study of blood T cell repertoires in COVID-19. Whole-study context: The United States, Italy and Spain supplied acute and convalescent COVID-19 samples. T cells, B-cell-depleted T cells, or PBMCs provided the cDNA or gDNA that served as material.

Per the original data handling: Amplified reference gene primers provided the basis for estimating nucleated cell counts. Here immunoSEQ multiplex PCR was the method, and the copy in TCRdb shows in-frame clones only, minus some. The V and J calls and clone size come from that table; D and trimming were worked out from the DNA. The sample records about 110,000 clones, just under 90% being singletons. The CDR3 is made up of 14 amino acids. The germline V and J ends were trimmed by 6 bases and 3 bases, with 9 bases remaining between them. The germline CDR1 and CDR2 sequences are MNHEY and SVGAGI. The sample taken for sequencing was peripheral blood. The receptor was isolated from a human donor in a cohort sampled during active COVID-19. The V and J genes are TRBV6-5 and TRBJ1-6; tentatively, D is TRBD1 (6 bases). CDR3 bases: TGTGCCAGCAGACTGACAGGCTATAATTCACCCCTCCACTTT. This sequence encodes CASRLTGYNSPLHF.